Listed below are T cell receptor beta chains from one sample, sequenced in a study of cytomegalovirus exposure and HLA in healthy donors. The data were produced by immunoSEQ multiplex PCR, yet TCRdb's version contains in-frame clones alone and is incomplete. The sample has 150,000 or so clones, approximately 90% seen once. Input material: PBMCs. The receptors shown here come from a woman in her thirties in good health and CMV-seropositive. Both conserved end residues are part of each CDR3. Each record gives: CDR3 protein, CDR3 DNA, clone size, V gene, J gene, D gene. D genes are given only for firm matches. Only part of the rows carry a size: once, few, many, or a class if the clone is expanded.

cdr3_aa: CASRLPGDEQFF
cdr3_nt: TGCGCCAGCAGACTCCCGGGAGATGAGCAGTTCTTC
clone_size: once
v_call: TRBV5-1
j_call: TRBJ2-1
d_call: .

cdr3_aa: CASGGGQGSTEAFF
cdr3_nt: TGCGCCAGCGGAGGGGGCCAGGGGAGCACTGAAGCTTTCTTT
clone_size: .
v_call: TRBV4-1
j_call: TRBJ1-1
d_call: TRBD1

cdr3_aa: CASSRARFNTEAFF
cdr3_nt: TGTGCCAGCAGTAGAGCCCGCTTCAACACTGAAGCTTTCTTT
clone_size: .
v_call: TRBV28
j_call: TRBJ1-1
d_call: .

cdr3_aa: CASSLRVATEAFF
cdr3_nt: TGTGCCAGCAGTTTGAGGGTTGCAACTGAAGCTTTCTTT
clone_size: .
v_call: TRBV28
j_call: TRBJ1-1
d_call: .

cdr3_aa: CASSVRQYNEQFF
cdr3_nt: TGTGCCAGCAGCGTCAGACAGTACAATGAGCAGTTCTTC
clone_size: .
v_call: TRBV9
j_call: TRBJ2-1
d_call: .

cdr3_aa: CASRGDMNQPQHF
cdr3_nt: TGTGCCAGCAGGGGGGACATGAATCAGCCCCAGCATTTT
clone_size: .
v_call: TRBV2
j_call: TRBJ1-5
d_call: .

cdr3_aa: CASSPTWVNEQFF
cdr3_nt: TGTGCCAGCAGCCCGACATGGGTCAATGAGCAGTTCTTC
clone_size: few
v_call: TRBV6-1
j_call: TRBJ2-1
d_call: .

cdr3_aa: CASSRGQEFNEQFF
cdr3_nt: TGCGCCAGCAGCAGGGGACAGGAATTCAATGAGCAGTTCTTC
clone_size: .
v_call: TRBV5-1
j_call: TRBJ2-1
d_call: TRBD1

cdr3_aa: CASTTGGEGQETQYF
cdr3_nt: TGTGCCAGCACCACGGGCGGGGAGGGCCAAGAGACCCAGTACTTC
clone_size: .
v_call: TRBV28
j_call: TRBJ2-5
d_call: TRBD2

cdr3_aa: CASSQGSSGEETQYF
cdr3_nt: TGCGCCAGCAGCCAAGGTAGTAGCGGGGAAGAGACCCAGTACTTC
clone_size: .
v_call: TRBV4-1
j_call: TRBJ2-5
d_call: TRBD2

cdr3_aa: CASSVDRNTEAFF
cdr3_nt: TGTGCCAGCAGCGTTGACAGGAACACTGAAGCTTTCTTT
clone_size: .
v_call: TRBV9
j_call: TRBJ1-1
d_call: .

cdr3_aa: CASTPRGSPYEQYF
cdr3_nt: TGTGCCAGCACCCCCAGGGGCTCTCCGTACGAGCAGTACTTC
clone_size: .
v_call: TRBV28
j_call: TRBJ2-7
d_call: .

cdr3_aa: CASSMGGFTEAFF
cdr3_nt: TGTGCCAGTAGTATGGGGGGTTTCACTGAAGCTTTCTTT
clone_size: .
v_call: TRBV19
j_call: TRBJ1-1
d_call: .

cdr3_aa: CATSPRRATDSNQPQHF
cdr3_nt: TGTGCCACCAGCCCTCGGAGGGCGACAGATAGCAATCAGCCCCAGCATTTT
clone_size: .
v_call: TRBV15
j_call: TRBJ1-5
d_call: .

cdr3_aa: CASSPLLGRHSYEQYF
cdr3_nt: TGTGCCAGCAGCCCCCTCCTCGGCCGACACTCCTACGAGCAGTACTTC
clone_size: .
v_call: TRBV5-5
j_call: TRBJ2-7
d_call: .

cdr3_aa: CASSRLLDRVYGYTF
cdr3_nt: TGCGCCAGCAGCCGACTACTCGACAGGGTCTATGGCTACACCTTC
clone_size: .
v_call: TRBV4-1
j_call: TRBJ1-2
d_call: TRBD1

cdr3_aa: CASSPATQPQHF
cdr3_nt: TGCGCCAGCAGCCCTGCTACTCAGCCCCAGCATTTT
clone_size: .
v_call: TRBV5-1
j_call: TRBJ1-5
d_call: .

cdr3_aa: CASGGNGYTF
cdr3_nt: TGTGCCAGTGGGGGGAATGGCTACACCTTC
clone_size: .
v_call: TRBV19
j_call: TRBJ1-2
d_call: .

cdr3_aa: CSVGTGWDEQFF
cdr3_nt: TGCAGCGTAGGGACAGGGTGGGATGAGCAGTTCTTC
clone_size: .
v_call: TRBV29-1
j_call: TRBJ2-1
d_call: TRBD1

cdr3_aa: CASTGASGSYNEQFF
cdr3_nt: TGTGCCAGCACTGGGGCATCAGGTTCCTACAATGAGCAGTTCTTC
clone_size: .
v_call: TRBV6-6
j_call: TRBJ2-1
d_call: .

cdr3_aa: CSVLGTSRTGELFF
cdr3_nt: TGCAGCGTCCTTGGGACTAGCAGGACCGGGGAGCTGTTTTTT
clone_size: .
v_call: TRBV29-1
j_call: TRBJ2-2
d_call: TRBD2

cdr3_aa: CASSLGRETYEQYF
cdr3_nt: TGCGCCAGCAGCTTGGGTCGGGAAACCTACGAGCAGTACTTC
clone_size: .
v_call: TRBV5-1
j_call: TRBJ2-7
d_call: .

cdr3_aa: CASSPYQGGENTGELFF
cdr3_nt: TGTGCCAGCTCACCCTATCAGGGAGGGGAGAACACCGGGGAGCTGTTTTTT
clone_size: .
v_call: TRBV18
j_call: TRBJ2-2
d_call: TRBD2

cdr3_aa: CASSQDLTSGGLPQETQYF
cdr3_nt: TGTGCCAGCAGCCAAGATTTGACTAGCGGGGGGCTACCCCAAGAGACCCAGTACTTC
clone_size: .
v_call: TRBV4-2
j_call: TRBJ2-5
d_call: TRBD2

cdr3_aa: CASSLGQVSEKLFF
cdr3_nt: TGCGCCAGCAGCTTGGGCCAGGTTTCGGAAAAACTGTTTTTT
clone_size: .
v_call: TRBV5-1
j_call: TRBJ1-4
d_call: .

cdr3_aa: CASRTGAGNYGYTF
cdr3_nt: TGTGCCAGCAGAACAGGGGCGGGAAACTATGGCTACACCTTC
clone_size: .
v_call: TRBV2
j_call: TRBJ1-2
d_call: TRBD1

cdr3_aa: CASRALGGLQETQYF
cdr3_nt: TGTGCCAGCAGGGCACTTGGGGGACTCCAAGAGACCCAGTACTTC
clone_size: .
v_call: TRBV6-1
j_call: TRBJ2-5
d_call: .

cdr3_aa: CATTTGFVNYGYTF
cdr3_nt: TGTGCCACTACGACAGGGTTCGTAAACTATGGCTACACCTTC
clone_size: .
v_call: TRBV5-4
j_call: TRBJ1-2
d_call: TRBD1

cdr3_aa: CGSSTRSRAQYF
cdr3_nt: TGTGGGTCGTCGACTAGATCAAGGGCCCAGTACTTC
clone_size: .
v_call: TRBV28
j_call: TRBJ2-5
d_call: .

cdr3_aa: CASSYGQGLYNEQFF
cdr3_nt: TGTGCCAGCAGCTATGGACAGGGGCTCTACAATGAGCAGTTCTTC
clone_size: .
v_call: TRBV5-6
j_call: TRBJ2-1
d_call: TRBD1

cdr3_aa: CASSLSARREGDTQYF
cdr3_nt: TGTGCCAGCAGTTTATCCGCCCGGAGGGAGGGGGATACGCAGTATTTT
clone_size: .
v_call: TRBV27
j_call: TRBJ2-3
d_call: TRBD2

cdr3_aa: CASSTQTGTSGLYEQYF
cdr3_nt: TGTGCCAGCAGCACCCAGACCGGGACTAGCGGGTTATACGAGCAGTACTTC
clone_size: .
v_call: TRBV21-1
j_call: TRBJ2-7
d_call: .

cdr3_aa: CASSLRYGLAGRGTDTQYF
cdr3_nt: TGTGCCAGCAGCTTACGATACGGACTAGCGGGGAGGGGGACAGATACGCAGTATTTT
clone_size: .
v_call: TRBV11-2
j_call: TRBJ2-3
d_call: TRBD2

cdr3_aa: CASSLIAGEYNEQFF
cdr3_nt: TGTGCCAGCAGCTTGATAGCGGGAGAGTACAATGAGCAGTTCTTC
clone_size: once
v_call: TRBV7-6
j_call: TRBJ2-1
d_call: TRBD2

cdr3_aa: CASSRGQGDEQYF
cdr3_nt: TGTGCCAGCAGCCGGGGACAGGGGGACGAGCAGTACTTC
clone_size: .
v_call: TRBV9
j_call: TRBJ2-7
d_call: TRBD1

cdr3_aa: CASSYPSQANTIYF
cdr3_nt: TGTGCCAGCAGTTACCCCTCGCAGGCCAACACCATATATTTT
clone_size: .
v_call: TRBV28
j_call: TRBJ1-3
d_call: .

cdr3_aa: CASSIGGMGSPLHF
cdr3_nt: TGTGCCAGTAGTATAGGAGGGATGGGTTCACCCCTCCACTTT
clone_size: once
v_call: TRBV19
j_call: TRBJ1-6
d_call: .

cdr3_aa: CASSSRVEQYF
cdr3_nt: TGTGCCAGCAGCTCCCGTGTAGAGCAGTACTTC
clone_size: .
v_call: TRBV7-9
j_call: TRBJ2-7
d_call: .

cdr3_aa: CASTRTGDYGYTF
cdr3_nt: TGCGCCAGCACCCGGACAGGGGACTATGGCTACACCTTC
clone_size: .
v_call: TRBV10-2
j_call: TRBJ1-2
d_call: TRBD1

cdr3_aa: CASSPQTAEGYEQYF
cdr3_nt: TGTGCCAGCAGCCCGCAGACAGCCGAAGGCTACGAGCAGTACTTC
clone_size: .
v_call: TRBV7-6
j_call: TRBJ2-7
d_call: .

cdr3_aa: CASSVDPAGVPGELFF
cdr3_nt: TGTGCCAGCAGCGTAGACCCAGCGGGGGTACCCGGGGAGCTGTTTTTT
clone_size: .
v_call: TRBV9
j_call: TRBJ2-2
d_call: TRBD2

cdr3_aa: CASSYSRVSGQETQYF
cdr3_nt: TGTGCCAGCAGTTACTCGAGGGTGAGCGGCCAAGAGACCCAGTACTTC
clone_size: .
v_call: TRBV6-5
j_call: TRBJ2-5
d_call: .

cdr3_aa: CASSLNRQGAVEKLFF
cdr3_nt: TGCGCCAGCAGCTTGAATAGGCAGGGGGCAGTTGAAAAACTGTTTTTT
clone_size: .
v_call: TRBV5-1
j_call: TRBJ1-4
d_call: TRBD1

cdr3_aa: CASRQGNTDTQYF
cdr3_nt: TGTGCCAGTAGGCAGGGGAACACAGATACGCAGTATTTT
clone_size: .
v_call: TRBV19
j_call: TRBJ2-3
d_call: .